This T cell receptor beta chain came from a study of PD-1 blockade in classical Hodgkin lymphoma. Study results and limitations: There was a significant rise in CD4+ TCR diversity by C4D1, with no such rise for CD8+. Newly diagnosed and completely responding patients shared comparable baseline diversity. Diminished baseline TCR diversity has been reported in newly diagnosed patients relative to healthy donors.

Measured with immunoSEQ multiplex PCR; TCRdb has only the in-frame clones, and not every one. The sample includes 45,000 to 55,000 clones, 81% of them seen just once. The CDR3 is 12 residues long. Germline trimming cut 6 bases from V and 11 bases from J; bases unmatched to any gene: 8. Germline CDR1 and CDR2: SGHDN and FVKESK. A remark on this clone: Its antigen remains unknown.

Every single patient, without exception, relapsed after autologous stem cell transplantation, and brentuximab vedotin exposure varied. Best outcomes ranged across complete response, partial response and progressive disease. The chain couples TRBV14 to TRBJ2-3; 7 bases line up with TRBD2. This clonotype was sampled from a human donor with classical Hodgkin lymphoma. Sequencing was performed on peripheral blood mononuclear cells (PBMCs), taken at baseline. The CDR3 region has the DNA TGTGCCAGCAGTTTCGGACTAGGGAAGCAGTATTTT. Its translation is CASSFGLGKQYF.